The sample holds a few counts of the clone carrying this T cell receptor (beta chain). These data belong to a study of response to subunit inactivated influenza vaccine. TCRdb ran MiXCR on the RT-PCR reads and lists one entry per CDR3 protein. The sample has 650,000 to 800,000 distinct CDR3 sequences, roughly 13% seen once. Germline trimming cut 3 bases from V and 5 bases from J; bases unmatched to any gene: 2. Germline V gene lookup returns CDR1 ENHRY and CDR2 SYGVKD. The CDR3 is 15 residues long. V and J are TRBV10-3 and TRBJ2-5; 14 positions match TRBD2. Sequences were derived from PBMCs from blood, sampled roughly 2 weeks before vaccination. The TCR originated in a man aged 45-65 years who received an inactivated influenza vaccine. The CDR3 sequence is CAISDGTSGSETQYF. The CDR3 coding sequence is TGTGCCATCAGTGATGGGACTAGCGGGAGTGAGACCCAGTACTTC.